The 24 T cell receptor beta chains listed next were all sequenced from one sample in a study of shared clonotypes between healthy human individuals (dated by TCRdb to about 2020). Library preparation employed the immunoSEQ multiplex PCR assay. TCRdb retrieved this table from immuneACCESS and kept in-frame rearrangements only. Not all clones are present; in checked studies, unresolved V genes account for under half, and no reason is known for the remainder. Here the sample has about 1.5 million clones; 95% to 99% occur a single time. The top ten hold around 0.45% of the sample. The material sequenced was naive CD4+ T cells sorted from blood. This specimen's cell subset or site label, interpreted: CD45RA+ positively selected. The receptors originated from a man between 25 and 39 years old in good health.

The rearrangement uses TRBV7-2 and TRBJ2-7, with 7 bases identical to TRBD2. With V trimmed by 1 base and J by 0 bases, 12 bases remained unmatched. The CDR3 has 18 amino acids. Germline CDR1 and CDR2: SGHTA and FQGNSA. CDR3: CASSLDPFGLAASYEQYF. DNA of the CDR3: TGTGCCAGCAGCTTAGACCCGTTCGGGCTAGCGGCCTCCTACGAGCAGTACTTC.

The DNA of the CDR3 is TGTGCCACCAGCAGAGATGGGAGGGGGGCCTTTTACTCCTACGAGCAGTACTTC. It translates to CATSRDGRGAFYSYEQYF. The gene calls are TRBV15 and TRBJ2-7; perhaps TRBD2 as D (7 bases). V lost 0 bases and J 0 bases, leaving 18 bases between the germline ends. This CDR3 comprises 18 residues. Germline CDR1 is LNHNV and CDR2 is YYDKDF (reference sequence).

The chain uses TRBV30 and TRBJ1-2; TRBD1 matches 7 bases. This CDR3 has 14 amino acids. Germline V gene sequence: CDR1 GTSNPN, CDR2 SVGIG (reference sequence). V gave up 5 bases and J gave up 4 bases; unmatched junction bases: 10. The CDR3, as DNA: TGTGCCTGGTCCACTAGGGGGCTCCCCTATGGCTACACCTTC. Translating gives CAWSTRGLPYGYTF.

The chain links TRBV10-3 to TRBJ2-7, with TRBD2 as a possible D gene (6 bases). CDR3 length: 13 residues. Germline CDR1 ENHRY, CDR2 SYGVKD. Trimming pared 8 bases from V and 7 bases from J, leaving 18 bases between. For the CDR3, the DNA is TGTGCCATCCTCGGGACTGGGGTTAAAGAGCAGTACTTC. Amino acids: CAILGTGVKEQYF.

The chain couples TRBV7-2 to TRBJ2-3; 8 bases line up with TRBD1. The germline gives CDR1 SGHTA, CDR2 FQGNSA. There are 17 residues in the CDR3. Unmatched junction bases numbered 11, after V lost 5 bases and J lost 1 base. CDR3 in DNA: TGTGCCAGCAGCAGAACAGGGGGGAGGCCGCGCACAGATACGCAGTATTTT. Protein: CASSRTGGRPRTDTQYF.

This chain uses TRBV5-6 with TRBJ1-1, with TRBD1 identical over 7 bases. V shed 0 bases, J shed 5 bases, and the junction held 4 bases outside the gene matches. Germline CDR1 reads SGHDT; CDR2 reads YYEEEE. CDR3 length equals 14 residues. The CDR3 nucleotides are TGTGCCAGCAGCTTGGGACAGGGAACGACTGAAGCTTTCTTT. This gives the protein CASSLGQGTTEAFF. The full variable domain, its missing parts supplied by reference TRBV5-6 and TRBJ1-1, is DAGVTQSPTHLIKTRGQQVTLRCSPKSGHDTVSWYQQALGQGPQFIFQYYEEEERQRGNFPDRFSGHQFPNYSSELNVNALLLGDSALYLCASSLGQGTTEAFFGQGTRLTVV.

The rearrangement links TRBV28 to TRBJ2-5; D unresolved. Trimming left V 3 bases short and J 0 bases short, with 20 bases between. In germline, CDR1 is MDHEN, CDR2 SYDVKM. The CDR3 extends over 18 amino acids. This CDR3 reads CASSFNWGNRQYQETQYF. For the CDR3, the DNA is TGTGCCAGCAGTTTTAACTGGGGAAATCGCCAGTACCAAGAGACCCAGTACTTC.

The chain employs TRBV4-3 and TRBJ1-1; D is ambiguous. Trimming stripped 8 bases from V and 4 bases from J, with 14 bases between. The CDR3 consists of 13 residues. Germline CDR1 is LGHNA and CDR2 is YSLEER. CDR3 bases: TGCGCCAGCCAGGCGGGCCCACTCACTGAAGCTTTCTTT. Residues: CASQAGPLTEAFF.

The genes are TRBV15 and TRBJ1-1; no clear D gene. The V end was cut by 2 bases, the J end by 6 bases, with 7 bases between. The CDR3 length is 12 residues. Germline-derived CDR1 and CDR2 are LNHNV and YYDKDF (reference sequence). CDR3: CATSRRVAEAFF. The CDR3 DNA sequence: TGTGCCACCAGCAGAAGGGTTGCTGAAGCTTTCTTT.

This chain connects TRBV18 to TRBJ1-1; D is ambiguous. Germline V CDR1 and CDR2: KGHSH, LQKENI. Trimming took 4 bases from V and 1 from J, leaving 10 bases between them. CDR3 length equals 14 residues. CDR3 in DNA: TGTGCCAGCTCACTTTTGGGCCGGAACACTGAAGCTTTCTTT. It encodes CASSLLGRNTEAFF. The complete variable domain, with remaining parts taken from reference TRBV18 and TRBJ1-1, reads NAGVMQNPRHLVRRRGQEARLRCSPMKGHSHVYWYRQLPEEGLKFMVYLQKENIIDESGMPKERFSAEFPKEGPSILRIQQVVRGDSAAYFCASSLLGRNTEAFFGQGTRLTVV.

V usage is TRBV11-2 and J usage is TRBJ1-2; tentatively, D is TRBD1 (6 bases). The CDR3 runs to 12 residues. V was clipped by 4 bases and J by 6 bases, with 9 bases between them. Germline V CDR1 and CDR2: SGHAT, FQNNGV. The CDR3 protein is CASSSQGHGYTF. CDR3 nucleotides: TGTGCCAGCAGCTCGCAGGGGCATGGCTACACCTTC.

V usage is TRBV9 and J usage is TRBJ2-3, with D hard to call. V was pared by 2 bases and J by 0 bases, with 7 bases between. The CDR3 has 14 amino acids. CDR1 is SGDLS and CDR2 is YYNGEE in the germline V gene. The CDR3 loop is CASSVARSTDTQYF. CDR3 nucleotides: TGTGCCAGCAGCGTTGCTCGGAGCACAGATACGCAGTATTTT. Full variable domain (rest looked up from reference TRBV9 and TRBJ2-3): DSGVTQTPKHLITATGQRVTLRCSPRSGDLSVYWYQQSLDQGLQFLIQYYNGEERAKGNILERFSAQQFPDLHSELNLSSLELGDSALYFCASSVARSTDTQYFGPGTRLTVL.

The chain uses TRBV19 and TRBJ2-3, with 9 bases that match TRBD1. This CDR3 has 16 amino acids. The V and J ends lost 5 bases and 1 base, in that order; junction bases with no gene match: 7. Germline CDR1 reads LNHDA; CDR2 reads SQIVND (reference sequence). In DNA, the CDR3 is TGTGCCAGTAGTCTAAGACAGGGGGTCGGCACAGATACGCAGTATTTT. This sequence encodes CASSLRQGVGTDTQYF.

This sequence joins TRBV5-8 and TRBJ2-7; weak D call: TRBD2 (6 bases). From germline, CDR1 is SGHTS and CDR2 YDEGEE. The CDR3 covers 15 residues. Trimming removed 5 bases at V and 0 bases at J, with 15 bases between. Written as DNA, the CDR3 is TGTGCCAGCAGTTCCGGGACTCTGAGCTCCTACGAGCAGTACTTC. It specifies CASSSGTLSSYEQYF.

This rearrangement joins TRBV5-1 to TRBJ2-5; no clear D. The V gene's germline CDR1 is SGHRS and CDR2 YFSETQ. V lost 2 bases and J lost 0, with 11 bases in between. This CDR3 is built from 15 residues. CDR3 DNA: TGCGCCAGCAGCTTTCGTGGCTCGTACCAAGAGACCCAGTACTTC. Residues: CASSFRGSYQETQYF.

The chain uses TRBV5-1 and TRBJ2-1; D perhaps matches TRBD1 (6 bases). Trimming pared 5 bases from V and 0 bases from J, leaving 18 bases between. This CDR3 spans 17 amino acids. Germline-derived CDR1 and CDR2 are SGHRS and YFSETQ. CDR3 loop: CASRFSGVSSSYNEQFF. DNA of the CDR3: TGCGCCAGCAGGTTCTCAGGGGTCTCGAGCTCCTACAATGAGCAGTTCTTC.

Written as DNA, the CDR3 is TGTGCCAGCAGCTTAGGAGGGATCAATCAGCCCCAGCATTTT. Its translation is CASSLGGINQPQHF. The rearrangement uses TRBV7-9 and TRBJ1-5; unclear D gene. The germline gives CDR1 SEHNR, CDR2 FQNEAQ (reference sequence). The CDR3 totals 14 residues. Deletions cut 1 base from V and 3 bases from J, with 7 bases between. The full variable domain, with the rest looked up from reference TRBV7-9 and TRBJ1-5, is DTGVSQNPRHKITKRGQNVTFRCDPISEHNRLYWYRQTLGQGPEFLTYFQNEAQLEKSRLLSDRFSAERPKGSFSTLEIQRTEQGDSAMYLCASSLGGINQPQHFGDGTRLSIL.

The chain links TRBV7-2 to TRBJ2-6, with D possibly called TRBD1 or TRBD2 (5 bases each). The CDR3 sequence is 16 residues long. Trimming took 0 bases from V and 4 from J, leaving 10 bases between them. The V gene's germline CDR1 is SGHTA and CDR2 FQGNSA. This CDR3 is CASSLAGTRGANVLTF. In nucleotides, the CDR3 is TGTGCCAGCAGCTTAGCGGGGACGAGAGGGGCCAACGTCCTGACTTTC.

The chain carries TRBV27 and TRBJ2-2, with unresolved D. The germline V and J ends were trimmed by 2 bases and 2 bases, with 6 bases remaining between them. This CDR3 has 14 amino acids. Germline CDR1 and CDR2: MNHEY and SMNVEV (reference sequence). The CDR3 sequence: CASSLRQNTGELFF. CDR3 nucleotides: TGTGCCAGCAGTTTAAGACAAAACACCGGGGAGCTGTTTTTT.

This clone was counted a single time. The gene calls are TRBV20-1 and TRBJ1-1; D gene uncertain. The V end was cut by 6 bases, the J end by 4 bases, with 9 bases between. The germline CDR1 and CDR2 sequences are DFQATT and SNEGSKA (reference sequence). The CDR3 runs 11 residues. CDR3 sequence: CSAKLITEAFF. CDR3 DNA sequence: TGCAGTGCCAAACTGATCACTGAAGCTTTCTTT.

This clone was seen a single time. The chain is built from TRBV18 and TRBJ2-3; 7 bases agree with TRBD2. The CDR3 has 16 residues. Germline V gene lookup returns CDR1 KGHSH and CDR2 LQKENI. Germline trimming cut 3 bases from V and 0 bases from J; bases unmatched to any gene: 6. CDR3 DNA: TGTGCCAGCTCACCGAGCGGGACTACCAGCACAGATACGCAGTATTTT. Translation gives CASSPSGTTSTDTQYF.

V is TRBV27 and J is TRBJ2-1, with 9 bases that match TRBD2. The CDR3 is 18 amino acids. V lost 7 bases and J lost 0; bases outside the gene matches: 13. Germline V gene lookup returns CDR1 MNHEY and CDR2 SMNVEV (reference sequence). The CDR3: CASTRFGGRESSYNEQFF. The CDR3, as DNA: TGTGCCAGCACCCGATTCGGCGGGAGGGAAAGCTCCTACAATGAGCAGTTCTTC.

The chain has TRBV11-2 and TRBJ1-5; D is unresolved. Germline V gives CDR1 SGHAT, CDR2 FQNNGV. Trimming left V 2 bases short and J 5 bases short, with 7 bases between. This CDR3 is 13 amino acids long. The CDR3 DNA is TGTGCCAGCAGCTTACGAGCCGATCAGCCCCAGCATTTT. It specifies CASSLRADQPQHF.

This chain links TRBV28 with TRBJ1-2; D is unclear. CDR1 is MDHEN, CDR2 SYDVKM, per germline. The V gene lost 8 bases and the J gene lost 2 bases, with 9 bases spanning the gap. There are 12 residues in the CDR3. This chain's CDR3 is CASGPVNYGYTF. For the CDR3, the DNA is TGTGCCAGCGGGCCTGTAAACTATGGCTACACCTTC.